The entry below describes one TCR beta chain. The target of this receptor is not known. No qualities accompany the bases; no much larger clone lies one base away. The sample comes from a study of control samples from healthy donors and cancer patients (dated by TCRdb to about 2020). Library preparation employed the immunoSEQ multiplex PCR assay. TCRdb obtained this table from immuneACCESS and retained in-frame rearrangements with V and J assigned. These tables miss some clones; where compared with another copy, unresolved V genes account for less than half of the shortfall, and the remainder is unexplained. Here the sample has about 92,000 clones; roughly four fifths occur a single time. About 9.2% of the sample is in the top ten clones. The source material was blood. The clonotype was recovered from an older woman in good health.

The DNA sequence is given as TGTGCCAGCAGTGACGGACTGGTGCGGTACGAGCAGTACTTC. This codes for CASSDGLVRYEQYF. Recombination linked TRBV28 to TRBJ2-7; D gene: possibly TRBD2, on 5 matching bases. From the germline V gene, CDR1 is MDHEN and CDR2 is SYDVKM. V is pared back by 5 bases and J by 4 bases, with 15 bases lying between the germline termini. The CDR3, cysteine through phenylalanine, is 14 amino acids long. Only CDR3 DNA is held: 42 bases, read in frame from base 1.